This T cell receptor beta chain was profiled in a study of hypomethylating agent response in myelodysplastic syndrome. Libraries were prepared by immunoSEQ multiplex PCR; TCRdb keeps only in-frame clonotypes and omits some of them. The repertoire holds 2,500 to 3,500 clones, with less than 85% as singletons. The receptor was derived from a human donor with myelodysplastic syndrome. The sequenced sample was bone marrow, obtained before or after starting hypomethylating agent treatment for myelodysplastic syndrome (not recorded which).

The CDR3 DNA reads TGTGCCAGCAGCAGAAAGGGACTAGCGGGAGGGACTAGCACAGATACGCAGTATTTT. This translates into CASSRKGLAGGTSTDTQYF. The chain uses TRBV7-2 and TRBJ2-3, with TRBD2 matching 16 bases. The germline CDR1 and CDR2 sequences are SGHTA and FQGNSA. The V and J ends lost 5 bases and 0 bases, in that order; junction bases with no gene match: 8. The CDR3 loop spans 19 amino acids.